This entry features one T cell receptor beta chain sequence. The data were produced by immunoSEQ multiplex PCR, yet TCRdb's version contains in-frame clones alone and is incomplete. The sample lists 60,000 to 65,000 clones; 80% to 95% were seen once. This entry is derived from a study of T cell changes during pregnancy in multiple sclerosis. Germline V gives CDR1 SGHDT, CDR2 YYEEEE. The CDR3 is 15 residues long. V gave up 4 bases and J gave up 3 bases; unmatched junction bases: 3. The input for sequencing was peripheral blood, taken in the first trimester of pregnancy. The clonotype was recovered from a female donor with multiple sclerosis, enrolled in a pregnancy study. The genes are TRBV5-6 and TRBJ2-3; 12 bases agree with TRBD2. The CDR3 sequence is CASSKGLAGTDTQYF. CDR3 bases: TGTGCCAGCAGCAAAGGACTAGCGGGAACAGATACGCAGTATTTT.